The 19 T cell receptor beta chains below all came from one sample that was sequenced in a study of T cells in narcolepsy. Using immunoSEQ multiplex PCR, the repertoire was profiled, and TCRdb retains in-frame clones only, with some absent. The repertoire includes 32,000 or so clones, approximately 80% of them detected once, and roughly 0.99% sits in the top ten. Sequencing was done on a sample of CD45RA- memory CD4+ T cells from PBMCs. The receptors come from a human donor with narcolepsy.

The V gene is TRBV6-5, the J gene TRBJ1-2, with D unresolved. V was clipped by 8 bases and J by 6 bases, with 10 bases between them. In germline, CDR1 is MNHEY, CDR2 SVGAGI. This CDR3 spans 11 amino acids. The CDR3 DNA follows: TGTGCCAGCGGCCTCTTGGATGGCTACACCTTC. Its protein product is CASGLLDGYTF.

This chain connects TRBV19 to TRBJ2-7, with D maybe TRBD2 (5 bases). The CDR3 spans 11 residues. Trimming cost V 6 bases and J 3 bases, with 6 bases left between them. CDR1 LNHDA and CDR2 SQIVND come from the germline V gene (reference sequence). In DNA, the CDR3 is TGTGCCAGTAGAAGCGGCTACGAGCAGTACTTC. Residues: CASRSGYEQYF.

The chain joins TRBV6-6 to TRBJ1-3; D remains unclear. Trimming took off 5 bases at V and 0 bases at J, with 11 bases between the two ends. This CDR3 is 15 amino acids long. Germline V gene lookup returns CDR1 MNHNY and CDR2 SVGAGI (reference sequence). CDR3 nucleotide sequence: TGTGCCAGCAGTAAGGACGGATTCTCTGGAAACACCATATATTTT. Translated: CASSKDGFSGNTIYF.

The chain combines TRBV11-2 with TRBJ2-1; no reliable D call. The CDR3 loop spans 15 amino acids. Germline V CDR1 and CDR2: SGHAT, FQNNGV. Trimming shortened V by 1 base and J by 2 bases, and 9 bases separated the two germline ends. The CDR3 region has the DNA TGTGCCAGCAGCTTAGTGGTGAGCACCTACAATGAGCAGTTCTTC. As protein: CASSLVVSTYNEQFF.

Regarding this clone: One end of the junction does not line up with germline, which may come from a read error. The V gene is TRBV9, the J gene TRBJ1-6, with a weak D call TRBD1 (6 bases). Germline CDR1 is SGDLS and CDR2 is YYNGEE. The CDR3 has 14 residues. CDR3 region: CASSGQGPNPPLHF. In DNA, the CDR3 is TGTGCCAGCAGCGGGCAGGGGCCTAATCCACCCCTCCACTTT. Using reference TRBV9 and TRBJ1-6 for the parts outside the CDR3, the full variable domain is DSGVTQTPKHLITATGQRVTLRCSPRSGDLSVYWYQQSLDQGLQFLIQYYNGEERAKGNILERFSAQQFPDLHSELNLSSLELGDSALYFCASSGQGPNPPLHFGNGTRLTVT.

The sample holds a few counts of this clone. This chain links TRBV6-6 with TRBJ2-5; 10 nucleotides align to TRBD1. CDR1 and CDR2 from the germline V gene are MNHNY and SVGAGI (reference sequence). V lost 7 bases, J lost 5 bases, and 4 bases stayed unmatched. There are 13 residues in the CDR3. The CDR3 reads CASTRTGGETQYF. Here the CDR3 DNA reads TGTGCCAGCACCAGGACAGGGGGGGAGACCCAGTACTTC.

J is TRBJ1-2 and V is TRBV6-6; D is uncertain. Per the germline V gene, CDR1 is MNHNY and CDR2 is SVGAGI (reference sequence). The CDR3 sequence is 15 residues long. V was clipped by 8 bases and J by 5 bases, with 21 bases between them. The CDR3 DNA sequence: TGTGCCAGCTCCTACTCACGGGGTGGGGAGTATGGCTACACCTTC. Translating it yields CASSYSRGGEYGYTF.

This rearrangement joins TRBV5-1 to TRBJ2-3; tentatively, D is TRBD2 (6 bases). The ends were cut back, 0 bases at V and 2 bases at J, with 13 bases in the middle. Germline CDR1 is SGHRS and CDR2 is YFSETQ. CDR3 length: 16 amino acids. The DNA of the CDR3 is TGCGCCAGCAGCTTGGGTCTAGCGAGGTACACAGATACGCAGTATTTT. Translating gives CASSLGLARYTDTQYF.

The CDR3 is CASSLGGGLAGHEQYF. CDR3 DNA sequence: TGTGCCAGCAGCTTAGGGGGTGGACTAGCGGGGCACGAGCAGTACTTC. V gene TRBV7-2 combines with J gene TRBJ2-7; 12 nucleotides agree with TRBD2. The CDR3 has 16 amino acids. From germline, CDR1 is SGHTA and CDR2 FQGNSA. Losses at the gene ends were 1 base for V and 5 bases for J; bases not matched to a gene: 6.

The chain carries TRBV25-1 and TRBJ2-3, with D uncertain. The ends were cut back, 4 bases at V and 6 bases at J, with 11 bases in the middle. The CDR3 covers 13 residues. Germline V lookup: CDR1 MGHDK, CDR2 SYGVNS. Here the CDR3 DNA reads TGTGCCAGCAGTGCCTCGGTCTGGGATACGCAGTATTTT. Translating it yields CASSASVWDTQYF.

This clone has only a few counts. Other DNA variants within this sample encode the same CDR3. In DNA form, the CDR3 reads TGTGCCAGCAGCTTGGGAAGATCTGGAAACACCATATATTTT. Its protein is CASSLGRSGNTIYF. The gene calls are TRBV11-3 and TRBJ1-3, with D uncertain. This CDR3 contains 14 residues. Trimming removed 3 bases from V and 1 base from J, with 7 bases in between. Germline V gene data show CDR1 as SGHNT and CDR2 as YENEEA.

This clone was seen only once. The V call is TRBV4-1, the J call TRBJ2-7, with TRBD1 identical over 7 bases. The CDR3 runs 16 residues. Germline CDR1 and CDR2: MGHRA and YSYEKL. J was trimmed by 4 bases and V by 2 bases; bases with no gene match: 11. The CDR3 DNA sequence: TGCGCCAGCAGCCAATCTGGAGACGGGGACAGATACGAGCAGTACTTC. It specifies CASSQSGDGDRYEQYF.

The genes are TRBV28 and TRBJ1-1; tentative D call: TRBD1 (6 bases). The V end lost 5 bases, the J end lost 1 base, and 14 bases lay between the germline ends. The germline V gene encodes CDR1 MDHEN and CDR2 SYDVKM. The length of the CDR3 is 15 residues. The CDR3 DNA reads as TGTGCCAGCAGTCCCACAGGGCGGGGGAACACTGAAGCTTTCTTT. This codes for CASSPTGRGNTEAFF.

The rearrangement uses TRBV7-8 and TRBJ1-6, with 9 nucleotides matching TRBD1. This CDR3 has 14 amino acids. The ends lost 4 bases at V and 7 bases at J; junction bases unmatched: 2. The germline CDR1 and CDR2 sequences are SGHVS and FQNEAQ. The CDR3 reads CASSYGQGNSPLHF. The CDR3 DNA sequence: TGTGCCAGCAGCTATGGACAGGGGAATTCACCCCTCCACTTT.

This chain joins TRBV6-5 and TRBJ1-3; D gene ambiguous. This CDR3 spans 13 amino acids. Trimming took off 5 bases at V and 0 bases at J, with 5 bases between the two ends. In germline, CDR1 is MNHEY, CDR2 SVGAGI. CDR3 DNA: TGTGCCAGCAGTGGCTTCTCTGGAAACACCATATATTTT. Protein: CASSGFSGNTIYF.

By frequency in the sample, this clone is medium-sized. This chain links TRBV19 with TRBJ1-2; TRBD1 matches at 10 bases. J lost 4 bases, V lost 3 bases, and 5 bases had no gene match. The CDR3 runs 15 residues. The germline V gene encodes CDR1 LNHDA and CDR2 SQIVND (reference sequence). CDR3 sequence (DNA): TGTGCCAGTAGTATCGGGACAGGGGTGGGCTATGGCTACACCTTC. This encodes CASSIGTGVGYGYTF.

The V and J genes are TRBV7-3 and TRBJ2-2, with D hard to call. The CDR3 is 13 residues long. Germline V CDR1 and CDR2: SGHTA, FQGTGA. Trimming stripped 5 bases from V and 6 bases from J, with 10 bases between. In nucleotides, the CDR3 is TGTGCCAGCAGCGCCGCGGTCTCCGGGGAGCTGTTTTTT. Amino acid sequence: CASSAAVSGELFF. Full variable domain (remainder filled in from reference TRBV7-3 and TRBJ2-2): GAGVSQTPSNKVTEKGKYVELRCDPISGHTALYWYRQSLGQGPEFLIYFQGTGAADDSGLPNDRFFAVRPEGSVSTLKIQRTERGDSAVYLCASSAAVSGELFFGEGSRLTVL.

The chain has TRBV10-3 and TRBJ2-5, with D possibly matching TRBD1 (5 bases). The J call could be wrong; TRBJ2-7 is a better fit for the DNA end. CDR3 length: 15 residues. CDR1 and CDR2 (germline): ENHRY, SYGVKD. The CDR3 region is CAISGGDSKGYEQYF. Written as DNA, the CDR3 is TGTGCCATCAGTGGCGGCGACAGCAAGGGCTACGAGCAGTACTTC.

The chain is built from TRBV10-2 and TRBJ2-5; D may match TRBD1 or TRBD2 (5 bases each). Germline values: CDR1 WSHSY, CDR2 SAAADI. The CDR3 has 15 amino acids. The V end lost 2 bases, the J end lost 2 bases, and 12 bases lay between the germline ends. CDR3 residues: CASSEIGGGQETQYF. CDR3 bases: TGCGCCAGCAGTGAGATTGGGGGTGGGCAAGAGACCCAGTACTTC.